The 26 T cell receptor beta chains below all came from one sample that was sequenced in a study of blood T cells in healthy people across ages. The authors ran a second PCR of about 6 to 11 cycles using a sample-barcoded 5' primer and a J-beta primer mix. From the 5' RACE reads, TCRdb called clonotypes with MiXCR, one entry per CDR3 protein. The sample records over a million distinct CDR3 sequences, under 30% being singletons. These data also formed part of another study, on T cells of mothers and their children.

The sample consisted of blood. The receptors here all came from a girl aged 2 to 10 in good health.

CDR3 nucleotide sequence: TGTGCCAGCAGCTTAGGGGGGACCTTCTCCGAGACCCAGTACTTC. This encodes CASSLGGTFSETQYF. This chain connects TRBV7-2 to TRBJ2-5; D may correspond to TRBD1 or TRBD2 (5 bases each). Germline CDR1 is SGHTA and CDR2 is FQGNSA. The CDR3 contains 15 residues. The V and J ends lost 1 base and 5 bases respectively, with 14 bases between them.

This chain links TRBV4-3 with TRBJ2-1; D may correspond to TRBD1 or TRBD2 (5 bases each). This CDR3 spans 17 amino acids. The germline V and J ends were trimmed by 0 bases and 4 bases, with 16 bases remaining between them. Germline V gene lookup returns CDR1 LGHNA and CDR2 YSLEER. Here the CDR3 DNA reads TGCGCCAGCAGCCAAGATAAGGTCGGGGACCTATACAATGAGCAGTTCTTC. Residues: CASSQDKVGDLYNEQFF.

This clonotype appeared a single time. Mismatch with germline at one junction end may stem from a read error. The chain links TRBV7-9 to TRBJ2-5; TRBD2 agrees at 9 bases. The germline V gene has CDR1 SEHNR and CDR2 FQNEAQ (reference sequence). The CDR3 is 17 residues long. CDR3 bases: TGTGCCAGCAGCTCAACCCTAGCGGGGATACTCCAAGAGGCCCAGTACTTC. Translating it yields CASSSTLAGILQEAQYF.

The CDR3 reads CSVAPPGLLAFF. The DNA for the CDR3 is TGCAGTGTTGCACCTCCGGGACTTTTAGCTTTCTTT. This chain connects TRBV20-1 to TRBJ1-1; the D gene is possibly TRBD1 (5 bases). This CDR3 is 12 amino acids long. In germline, CDR1 is DFQATT, CDR2 SNEGSKA (reference sequence). Trimming cost V 7 bases and J 10 bases, with 19 bases left between them.

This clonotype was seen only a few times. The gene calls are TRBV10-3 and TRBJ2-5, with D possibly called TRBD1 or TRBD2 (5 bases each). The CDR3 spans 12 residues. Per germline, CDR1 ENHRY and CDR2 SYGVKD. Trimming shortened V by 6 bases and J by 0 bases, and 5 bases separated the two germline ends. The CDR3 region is CAIRGDQETQYF. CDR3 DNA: TGTGCCATCAGGGGGGACCAAGAGACCCAGTACTTC.

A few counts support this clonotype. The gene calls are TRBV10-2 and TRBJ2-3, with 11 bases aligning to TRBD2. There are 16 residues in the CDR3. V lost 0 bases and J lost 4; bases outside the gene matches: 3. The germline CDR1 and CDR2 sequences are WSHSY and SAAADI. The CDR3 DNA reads TGCGCCAGCAGTGAGTCGATGGGACTAGCGGCAGATACGCAGTATTTT. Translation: CASSESMGLAADTQYF.

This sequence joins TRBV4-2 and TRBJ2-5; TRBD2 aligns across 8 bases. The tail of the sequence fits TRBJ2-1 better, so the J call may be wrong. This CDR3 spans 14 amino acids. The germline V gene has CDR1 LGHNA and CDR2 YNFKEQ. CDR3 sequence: CASSHGGGVNEQFF. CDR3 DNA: TGTGCCAGCAGCCACGGGGGGGGTGTTAATGAGCAGTTCTTC.

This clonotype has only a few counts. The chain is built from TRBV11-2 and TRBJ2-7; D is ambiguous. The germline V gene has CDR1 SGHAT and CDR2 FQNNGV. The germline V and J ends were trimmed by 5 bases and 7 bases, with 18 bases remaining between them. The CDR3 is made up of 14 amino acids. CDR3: CASSPTTGIREQYF. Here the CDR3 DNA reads TGTGCCAGCAGCCCAACGACCGGTATCAGGGAGCAGTACTTC.

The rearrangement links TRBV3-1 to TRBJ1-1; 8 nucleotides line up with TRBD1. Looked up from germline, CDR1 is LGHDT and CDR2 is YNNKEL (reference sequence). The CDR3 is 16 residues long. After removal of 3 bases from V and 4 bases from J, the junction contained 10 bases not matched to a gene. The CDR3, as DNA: TGTGCCAGCAGCCAGATAAGGACAGGGCCAACCACTGAAGCTTTCTTT. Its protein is CASSQIRTGPTTEAFF.

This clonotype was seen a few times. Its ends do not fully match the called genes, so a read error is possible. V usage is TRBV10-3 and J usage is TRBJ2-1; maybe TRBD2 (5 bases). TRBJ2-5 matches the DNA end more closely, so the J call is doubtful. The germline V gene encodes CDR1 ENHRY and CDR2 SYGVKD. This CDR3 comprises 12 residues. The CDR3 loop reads CATSVEGETQYF. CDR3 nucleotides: TGTGCCACCAGTGTTGAGGGAGAGACCCAGTACTTC.

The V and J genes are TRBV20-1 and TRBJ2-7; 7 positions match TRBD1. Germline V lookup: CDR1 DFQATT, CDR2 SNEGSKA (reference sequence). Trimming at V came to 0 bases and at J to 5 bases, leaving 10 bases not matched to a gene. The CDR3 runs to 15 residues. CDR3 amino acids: CSARDSVQGVNEQYF. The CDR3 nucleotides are TGCAGTGCTAGAGATTCGGTCCAGGGGGTAAACGAGCAGTACTTC.

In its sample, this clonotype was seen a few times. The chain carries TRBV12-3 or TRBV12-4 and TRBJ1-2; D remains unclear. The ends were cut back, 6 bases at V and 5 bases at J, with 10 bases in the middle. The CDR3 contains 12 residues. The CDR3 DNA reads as TGTGCCAGCAGCCGGGCAGCTTATGGCTACACCTTC. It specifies CASSRAAYGYTF.

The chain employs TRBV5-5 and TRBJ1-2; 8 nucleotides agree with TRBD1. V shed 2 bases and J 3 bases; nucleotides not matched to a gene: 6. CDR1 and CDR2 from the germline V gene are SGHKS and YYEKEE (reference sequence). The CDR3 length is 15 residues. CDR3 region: CASSFWTGLDYGYTF. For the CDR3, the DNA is TGTGCCAGCAGCTTTTGGACAGGGTTGGACTATGGCTACACCTTC.

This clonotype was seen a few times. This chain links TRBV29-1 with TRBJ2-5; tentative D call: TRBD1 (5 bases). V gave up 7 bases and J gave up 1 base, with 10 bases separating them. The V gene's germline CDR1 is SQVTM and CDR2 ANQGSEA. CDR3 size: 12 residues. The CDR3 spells CSDATAQETQYF. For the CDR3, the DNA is TGCAGCGACGCGACAGCCCAAGAGACCCAGTACTTC. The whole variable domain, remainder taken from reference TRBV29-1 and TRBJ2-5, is SAVISQKPSRDICQRGTSLTIQCQVDSQVTMMFWYRQQPGQSLTLIATANQGSEATYESGFVIDKFPISRPNLTFSTLTVSNMSPEDSSIYLCSDATAQETQYFGPGTRLLVL.

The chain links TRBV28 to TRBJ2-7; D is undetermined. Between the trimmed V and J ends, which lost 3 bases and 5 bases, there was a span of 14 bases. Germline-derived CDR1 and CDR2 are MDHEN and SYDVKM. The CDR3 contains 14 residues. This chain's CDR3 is CASSFIQTINEQYF. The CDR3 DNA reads TGTGCCAGCAGTTTTATTCAAACCATCAACGAGCAGTACTTC.

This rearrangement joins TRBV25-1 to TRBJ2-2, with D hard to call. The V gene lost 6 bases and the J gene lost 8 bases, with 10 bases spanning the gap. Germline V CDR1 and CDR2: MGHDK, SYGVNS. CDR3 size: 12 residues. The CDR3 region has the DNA TGTGCCAGCAGCTCTAACGTAGGGGAGCTGTTTTTT. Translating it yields CASSSNVGELFF.

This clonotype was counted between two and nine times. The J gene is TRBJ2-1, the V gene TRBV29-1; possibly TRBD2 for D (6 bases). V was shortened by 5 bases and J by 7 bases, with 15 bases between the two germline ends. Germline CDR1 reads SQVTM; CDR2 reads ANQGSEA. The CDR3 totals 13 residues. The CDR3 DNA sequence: TGCAGCGTTCTTTGGGGGACTTCTAATGAGCAGTTCTTC. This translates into CSVLWGTSNEQFF.

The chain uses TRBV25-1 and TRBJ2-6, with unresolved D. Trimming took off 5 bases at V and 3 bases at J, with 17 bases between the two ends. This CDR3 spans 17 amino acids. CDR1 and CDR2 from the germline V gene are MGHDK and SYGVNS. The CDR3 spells CASSIRNYPLGANVLTF. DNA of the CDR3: TGTGCCAGCAGTATACGCAACTACCCCCTTGGGGCCAACGTCCTGACTTTC. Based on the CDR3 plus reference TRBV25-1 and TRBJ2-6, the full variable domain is EADIYQTPRYLVIGTGKKITLECSQTMGHDKMYWYQQDPGMELHLIHYSYGVNSTEKGDLSSESTVSRIRTEHFPLTLESARPSHTSQYLCASSIRNYPLGANVLTFGAGSRLTVL.

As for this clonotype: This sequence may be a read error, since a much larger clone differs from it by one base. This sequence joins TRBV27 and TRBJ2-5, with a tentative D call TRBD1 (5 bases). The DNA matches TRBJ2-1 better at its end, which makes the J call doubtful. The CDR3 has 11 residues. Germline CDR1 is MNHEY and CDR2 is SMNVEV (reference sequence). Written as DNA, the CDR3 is TGTGCCAGCAGGGTAGGGGATGAGCAGTTCTTC. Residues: CASRVGDEQFF.

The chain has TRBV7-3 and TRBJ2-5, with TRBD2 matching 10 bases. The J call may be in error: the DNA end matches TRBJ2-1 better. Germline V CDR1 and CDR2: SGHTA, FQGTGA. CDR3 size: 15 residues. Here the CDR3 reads CASSLASGSWNEQFF. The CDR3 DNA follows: TGTGCCAGCAGCTTAGCTAGCGGGAGTTGGAATGAGCAGTTCTTC.

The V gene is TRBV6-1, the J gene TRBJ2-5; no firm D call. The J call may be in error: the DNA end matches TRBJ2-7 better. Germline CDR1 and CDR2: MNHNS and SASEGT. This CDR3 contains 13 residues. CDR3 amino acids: CASSESISYEQYF. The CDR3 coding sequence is TGTGCCAGCAGTGAAAGCATCTCCTACGAGCAGTACTTC.

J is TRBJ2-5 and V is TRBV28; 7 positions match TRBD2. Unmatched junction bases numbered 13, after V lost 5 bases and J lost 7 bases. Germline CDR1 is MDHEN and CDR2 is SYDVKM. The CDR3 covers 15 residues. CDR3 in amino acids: CASSGGDQIFGTQYF. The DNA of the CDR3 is TGTGCCAGCAGTGGGGGGGACCAGATTTTTGGGACCCAGTACTTC.

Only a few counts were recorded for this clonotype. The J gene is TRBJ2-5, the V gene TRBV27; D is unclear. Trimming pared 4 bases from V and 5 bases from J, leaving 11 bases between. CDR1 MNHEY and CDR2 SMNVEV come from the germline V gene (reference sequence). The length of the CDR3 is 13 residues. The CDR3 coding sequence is TGTGCCAGCAGTTCTAACTCCGAGGAGACCCAGTACTTC. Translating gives CASSSNSEETQYF.

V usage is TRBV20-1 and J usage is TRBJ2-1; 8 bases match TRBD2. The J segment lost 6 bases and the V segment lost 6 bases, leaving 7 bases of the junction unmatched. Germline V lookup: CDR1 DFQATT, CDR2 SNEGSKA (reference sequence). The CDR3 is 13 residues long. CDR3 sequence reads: CSASGTRSNEQFF. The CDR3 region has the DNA TGCAGTGCCTCGGGGACTAGGAGCAATGAGCAGTTCTTC.

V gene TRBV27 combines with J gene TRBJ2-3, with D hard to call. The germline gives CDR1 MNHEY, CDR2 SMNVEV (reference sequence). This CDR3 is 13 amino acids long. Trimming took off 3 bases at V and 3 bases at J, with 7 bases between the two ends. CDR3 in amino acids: CASSLVDTDTQYF. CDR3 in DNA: TGTGCCAGCAGTTTGGTGGATACAGATACGCAGTATTTT.

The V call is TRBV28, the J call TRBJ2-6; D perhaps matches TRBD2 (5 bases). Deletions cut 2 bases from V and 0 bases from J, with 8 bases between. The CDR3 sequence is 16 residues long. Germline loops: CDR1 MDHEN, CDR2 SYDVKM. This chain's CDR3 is CASSLIGSSGANVLTF. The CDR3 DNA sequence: TGTGCCAGCAGTTTAATAGGGAGCTCTGGGGCCAACGTCCTGACTTTC.